Shown below are 3 T cell receptor beta chains from a single sample sequenced in a study of cytomegalovirus exposure and HLA in healthy donors. Amplification used 60 Vbeta primers and 13 Jbeta primers. Some clones are missing from TCRdb's copy, which holds only in-frame ones; the method was immunoSEQ multiplex PCR. The table records 250,000 to 350,000 clones, 75% to 90% of them present only once. The sequencing sample was made of PBMCs. The receptors were gathered from a man in his forties in good health and CMV-seropositive.

This clone came up once. The gene calls are TRBV28 and TRBJ1-6; D is uncertain. This CDR3 comprises 15 residues. The germline V gene encodes CDR1 MDHEN and CDR2 SYDVKM. V was trimmed by 5 bases and J by 4 bases, leaving 12 bases between them. The CDR3 DNA reads as TGTGCCAGCAGTCCGACAAACCCTTATAATTCACCCCTCCACTTT. This codes for CASSPTNPYNSPLHF.

The chain has TRBV7-6 and TRBJ2-7, with 8 bases matching TRBD2. CDR1 and CDR2 (germline): SGHVS, FNYEAQ. This CDR3 is built from 17 residues. J was trimmed by 0 bases and V by 4 bases; bases with no gene match: 11. CDR3 residues: CASSYGLAGRSSYEQYF. DNA of the CDR3: TGTGCCAGCAGCTACGGGCTAGCGGGCCGGAGCTCCTACGAGCAGTACTTC.

The V gene is TRBV7-9, the J gene TRBJ2-1; maybe TRBD1 (6 bases). CDR1 is SEHNR, CDR2 FQNEAQ, per germline (reference sequence). This CDR3 has 15 residues. V was cut by 6 bases and J by 1 base, with 13 bases left in between. CDR3 sequence: CASSPQGSSYNEQFF. CDR3 sequence (DNA): TGTGCCAGCAGTCCTCAGGGGAGTTCCTACAATGAGCAGTTCTTC. The full variable domain, with the rest looked up from reference TRBV7-9 and TRBJ2-1, is DTGVSQNPRHKITKRGQNVTFRCDPISEHNRLYWYRQTLGQGPEFLTYFQNEAQLEKSRLLSDRFSAERPKGSFSTLEIQRTEQGDSAMYLCASSPQGSSYNEQFFGPGTRLTVL.